This passage covers 10 T cell receptor beta chains from one sample sequenced in a study of blood T cell repertoires in COVID-19. Profiled with immunoSEQ multiplex PCR; TCRdb holds only in-frame clones, not every one. The repertoire holds 250,000 to 300,000 clones, with 86% as singletons. Sample: PBMCs or T cells enriched from blood (not recorded which). The receptors were sampled from a man between 18 and 35 years old who had recovered from COVID-19.

V gene TRBV18 combines with J gene TRBJ2-2; 7 nucleotides align to TRBD1. The germline CDR1 and CDR2 sequences are KGHSH and LQKENI. V lost 0 bases, J lost 5 bases, and 6 bases stayed unmatched. The CDR3 consists of 16 residues. The CDR3 DNA is TGTGCCAGCTCACCACCACAGGGGCGCCTGACCGGGGAGCTGTTTTTT. This encodes CASSPPQGRLTGELFF.

The chain has TRBV2 and TRBJ1-4, with 7 bases lining up with TRBD1. Germline CDR1 SNHLY, CDR2 FYNNEI. The V and J ends lost 6 bases and 0 bases, in that order; junction bases with no gene match: 7. The CDR3 runs 16 residues. The DNA of the CDR3 is TGTGCCAGCAGCAGGACAGGACCCGCAACTAATGAAAAACTGTTTTTT. Its protein product is CASSRTGPATNEKLFF.

The chain combines TRBV11-2 with TRBJ2-7; 7 bases fit TRBD1. Germline CDR1 SGHAT, CDR2 FQNNGV. CDR3 length equals 15 residues. Germline trimming cut 3 bases from V and 1 base from J; bases unmatched to any gene: 6. The CDR3 is CASSLTGFGSYEQYF. In DNA form, the CDR3 reads TGTGCCAGCAGCTTGACAGGGTTTGGATCCTACGAGCAGTACTTC.

This clone was seen once. The chain couples TRBV7-9 to TRBJ2-3; D possibly corresponds to TRBD1 (6 bases). CDR3 length: 13 amino acids. Trimming pared 1 base from V and 9 bases from J, leaving 11 bases between. Germline V gene data show CDR1 as SEHNR and CDR2 as FQNEAQ (reference sequence). DNA of the CDR3: TGTGCCAGCAGCTTAGGGACAGCCAACACGCAGTATTTT. Amino acids: CASSLGTANTQYF.

This chain uses TRBV12-5 with TRBJ2-1; TRBD1 aligns across 7 bases. The germline V gene has CDR1 LGHNT and CDR2 FRNRAP. The CDR3 is made up of 15 amino acids. V gave up 3 bases and J gave up 2 bases; unmatched junction bases: 4. This CDR3 reads CASGLTGETYNEQFF. CDR3 DNA sequence: TGTGCTAGTGGTTTAACAGGGGAAACCTACAATGAGCAGTTCTTC. The full variable domain, rest sourced from reference TRBV12-5 and TRBJ2-1, is DARVTQTPRHKVTEMGQEVTMRCQPILGHNTVFWYRQTMMQGLELLAYFRNRAPLDDSGMPKDRFSAEMPDATLATLKIQPSEPRDSAVYFCASGLTGETYNEQFFGPGTRLTVL.

This clone was recorded once. The chain is built from TRBV18 and TRBJ1-2, with D possibly TRBD1 on 6 matching bases. With 2 bases removed from V and 4 bases from J, the gap between germline ends came to 14 bases. The germline gives CDR1 KGHSH, CDR2 LQKENI. The length of the CDR3 is 15 residues. This CDR3 reads CASSPISGVAYGYTF. CDR3 DNA: TGTGCCAGCTCACCAATCTCAGGGGTAGCCTATGGCTACACCTTC.

The chain recombines TRBV13 with TRBJ2-7; D perhaps matches TRBD1 (6 bases). The CDR3 totals 14 residues. Deletions cut 5 bases from V and 0 bases from J, with 11 bases between. Germline loops: CDR1 PRHDT, CDR2 FYEKMQ (reference sequence). The CDR3 DNA reads as TGTGCCAGCAGCCGCGACAGGCCCTCCTACGAGCAGTACTTC. Encoded protein: CASSRDRPSYEQYF.

The chain links TRBV5-6 to TRBJ1-4; 7 bases are shared with TRBD1. The J segment lost 7 bases and the V segment lost 4 bases, leaving 7 bases of the junction unmatched. CDR3 size: 14 residues. The germline V gene has CDR1 SGHDT and CDR2 YYEEEE. CDR3 in amino acids: CASSPQGVGEKLFF. The DNA for the CDR3 is TGTGCCAGCAGCCCTCAGGGGGTCGGTGAAAAACTGTTTTTT. Filled out from reference TRBV5-6 and TRBJ1-4, the complete variable domain reads DAGVTQSPTHLIKTRGQQVTLRCSPKSGHDTVSWYQQALGQGPQFIFQYYEEEERQRGNFPDRFSGHQFPNYSSELNVNALLLGDSALYLCASSPQGVGEKLFFGSGTQLSVL.

CDR3 sequence: CASSEGRYRGRNQPQHF. In DNA form, the CDR3 reads TGTGCCAGCAGTGAAGGGCGCTACAGGGGGCGCAATCAGCCCCAGCATTTT. The rearrangement links TRBV2 to TRBJ1-5, with TRBD1 identical over 9 bases. The germline V gene has CDR1 SNHLY and CDR2 FYNNEI. The CDR3 length is 17 residues. The J segment lost 2 bases and the V segment lost 1 base, leaving 6 bases of the junction unmatched.

The chain recombines TRBV12-3 or TRBV12-4 with TRBJ1-1; TRBD1 matches at 7 bases. V shed 2 bases and J 10 bases; nucleotides not matched to a gene: 7. The CDR3 consists of 13 residues. CDR3 nucleotides: TGTGCCAGCAGTTTAAGTTCGAGACAGGGAGCTTTCTTT. The encoded protein is CASSLSSRQGAFF.